These T cell receptor beta chains were read from a single sample in a study of neurological immune-mediated disorders. TCRdb recomputed calls from the 5' RACE reads with MiXCR, one row per CDR3 protein. The sample shows roughly 76,000 distinct CDR3 sequences, 14% of them seen only once. Sample: PBMCs. Receptors were obtained from a woman aged 45-65 years in good health. The CDR3 runs from the conserved cysteine through the conserved F or W. D genes are given only for firm matches. Rows may omit the clone size; those that give it use once, few, many or a size class.

- | TRBJ2-3 | TRBV4-1 | many | 13 | CASSPGEADTQYF | TGCGCCAGCAGCCCCGGGGAGGCAGATACGCAGTATTTT
- | TRBJ1-5 | TRBV7-2 | - | 13 | CASSLGGSQPQHF | TGTGCCAGCAGCTTAGGGGGATCTCAGCCCCAGCATTTT
TRBD2 | TRBJ2-3 | TRBV5-4 | many | 14 | CASSIAGARDTQYF | TGTGCCAGCAGCATAGCGGGGGCTAGAGATACGCAGTATTTT
- | TRBJ2-1 | TRBV9 | many | 17 | CASSVGWLANSYNEQFF | TGTGCCAGCAGCGTAGGTTGGCTAGCCAACTCCTACAATGAGCAGTTCTTC
- | TRBJ1-5 | TRBV5-5 | many | 15 | CASSDTGLSNQPQHF | TGTGCCAGCAGCGACACAGGGCTGTCTAATCAGCCCCAGCATTTT
TRBD1 | TRBJ1-2 | TRBV20-1 | many | 13 | CSASAQGAFSYTF | TGCAGTGCTAGCGCCCAGGGGGCTTTTAGCTACACCTTC
TRBD2 | TRBJ2-1 | TRBV29-1 | many | 14 | CSVAKAGGGNEQFF | TGCAGCGTTGCCAAAGCGGGAGGGGGTAATGAGCAGTTCTTC
TRBD1 | TRBJ1-1 | TRBV5-1 | many | 16 | CASSARTGARGTEAFF | TGCGCCAGCAGCGCTCGGACAGGGGCGAGGGGCACTGAAGCTTTCTTT
- | TRBJ2-7 | TRBV5-1 | - | 14 | CASSLDRFSYEQYF | TGCGCCAGCAGCTTGGACAGGTTCTCCTACGAGCAGTACTTC
TRBD1 | TRBJ1-1 | TRBV6-1 | many | 16 | CASKPGQGAGGAEAFF | TGTGCCAGCAAGCCGGGACAGGGGGCCGGGGGAGCTGAAGCTTTCTTT
- | TRBJ2-3 | TRBV18 | many | 15 | CASSPLPSSTDTQYF | TGTGCCAGCTCACCACTGCCCTCTAGCACAGATACGCAGTATTTT
- | TRBJ1-5 | TRBV24-1 | many | 20 | CATSDSPYKGGGGGYQPQHF | TGTGCCACCAGTGATTCGCCTTACAAGGGCGGAGGGGGAGGTTATCAGCCCCAGCATTTT
TRBD1 | TRBJ1-4 | TRBV5-1 | many | 16 | CASSRDRGAANEKLFF | TGCGCCAGCAGCAGGGACAGGGGAGCCGCTAATGAAAAACTGTTTTTT
- | TRBJ2-1 | TRBV7-2 | many | 14 | CASSRNTGYNEQFF | TGTGCCAGCAGCCGTAATACTGGCTACAATGAGCAGTTCTTC
TRBD1 | TRBJ1-2 | TRBV28 | many | 15 | CASSSTDRGQRGYTF | TGTGCCAGCAGTTCGACGGACAGGGGGCAGCGGGGCTACACCTTC
- | TRBJ2-2 | TRBV28 | many | 14 | CASSFRQNTGELFF | TGTGCCAGCAGTTTCAGGCAGAACACCGGGGAGCTGTTTTTT
TRBD1 | TRBJ2-2 | TRBV28 | many | 16 | CASTPWTGANTGELFF | TGTGCCAGCACCCCTTGGACAGGGGCGAACACCGGGGAGCTGTTTTTT
TRBD2 | TRBJ2-3 | TRBV7-2 | many | 16 | CASSLQGLAGADTQYF | TGTGCCAGCAGCTTACAGGGACTAGCGGGGGCAGATACGCAGTATTTT
- | TRBJ1-1 | TRBV5-1 | many | 16 | CASTFSSTGSNTEAFF | TGCGCCAGCACTTTTTCTTCGACGGGTTCAAACACTGAAGCTTTCTTT
TRBD1 | TRBJ2-1 | TRBV7-9 | - | 15 | CASSPGQGAKNEQFF | TGTGCCAGCAGCCCGGGACAGGGGGCGAAGAATGAGCAGTTCTTC
- | TRBJ2-3 | TRBV18 | many | 12 | CASSINTDTQYF | TGTGCCAGCTCAATAAACACAGATACGCAGTATTTT
TRBD1 | TRBJ1-4 | TRBV5-1 | many | 14 | CASSFGTGEEKLFF | TGCGCCAGCAGCTTTGGGACAGGCGAGGAAAAACTGTTTTTT
TRBD2 | TRBJ2-1 | TRBV5-1 | many | 15 | CASSWGTSVNNEQFF | TGCGCCAGCAGCTGGGGGACTAGCGTTAACAATGAGCAGTTCTTC
TRBD1 | TRBJ1-2 | TRBV24-1 | - | 17 | CALSDSSPGQGASGYTF | TGTGCCCTCAGTGATTCCAGCCCGGGACAGGGGGCAAGTGGCTACACCTTC